Listed below are T cell receptor beta chains from one sample, sequenced in a study of blood T cell repertoires in COVID-19. Using immunoSEQ multiplex PCR, the repertoire was profiled, and TCRdb retains in-frame clones only, with some absent. This sample has about 80,000 clones; about nine tenths occur once, and the top ten carry about 7%. The specimen was peripheral blood. Receptors were obtained from a woman aged 80 or over with acute or convalescent COVID-19. The CDR3 runs from the conserved cysteine through the conserved F or W. Fields, in order: V gene, J gene, CDR3 protein.

v_gene: TRBV19
j_gene: TRBJ1-2
CDR3aa: CASSPGLSWNYGYTF

v_gene: TRBV27
j_gene: TRBJ1-2
CDR3aa: CASSSATGTGYTF

v_gene: TRBV5-1
j_gene: TRBJ1-4
CDR3aa: CASQVGPDNEKLFF

v_gene: TRBV9
j_gene: TRBJ1-1
CDR3aa: CASSTRTGGVGTEAFF

v_gene: TRBV9
j_gene: TRBJ1-3
CDR3aa: CASSGRDRGSGNTIYF

v_gene: TRBV5-4
j_gene: TRBJ2-7
CDR3aa: CASSLDASGRLGEQYF

v_gene: TRBV7-8
j_gene: TRBJ2-7
CDR3aa: CASSSLGQGPYEQYF

v_gene: TRBV6-1
j_gene: TRBJ2-5
CDR3aa: CASSEGWEGETQYF

v_gene: TRBV6-6
j_gene: TRBJ1-1
CDR3aa: CASLRGEGNTEAFF

v_gene: TRBV10-3
j_gene: TRBJ2-3
CDR3aa: CAAQGRGEGADTQYF

v_gene: TRBV5-4
j_gene: TRBJ2-3
CDR3aa: CASSSGQGRRGTDTQYF

v_gene: TRBV6-5
j_gene: TRBJ2-2
CDR3aa: CASSKTGTGTGELFF

v_gene: TRBV29-1
j_gene: TRBJ2-6
CDR3aa: CSVDRGSGANVLTF

v_gene: TRBV7-8
j_gene: TRBJ2-7
CDR3aa: CASSPGGEQYF